The source of this T cell receptor (beta chain) is a study of T cell clones after liver transplantation. Whole-study context: Samples came from ITN030ST, which attempted immunosuppression withdrawal within 2 years of liver transplantation. TCRbeta sequencing after a pre-transplant mixed lymphocyte reaction identified graft-donor-reactive clones, later tracked in post-transplant blood.

Unstimulated PBMCs were sorted into CD3+CD4+ and CD3+CD8+ populations. The CDR3 consists of 15 residues. The V end lost 3 bases, the J end lost 3 bases, and 13 bases lay between the germline ends. Germline V lookup: CDR1 KGHSH, CDR2 LQKENI. Clones were read by immunoSEQ multiplex PCR, and TCRdb kept only the in-frame ones, dropping some. In the table there are roughly 100,000 clones, about 86% of which are singletons. In regard to this clone: Its antigen remains unknown.

Study-wide results and caveats: A larger donor-reactive than third-party decline suggested partial antigen-specific deletion.

The sequencing here drew on CD4+ T cells from blood, taken around 50 months after liver transplant. The sequence came from a human patient who received a liver transplant. The T cells may partly be graft donor cells. The gene calls are TRBV18 and TRBJ2-3; D might be TRBD1 or TRBD2, each matching 6 bases. For the CDR3, the DNA is TGTGCCAGCTCACCCTTGGGGGGCCGGACAGATACGCAGTATTTT. Translating gives CASSPLGGRTDTQYF.